Here is one T cell receptor (beta chain) with its context. These data originate in a study of PD-1 blockade in mismatch repair-deficient tumors. Study-level background: Enrolled about 2012-2016, patients had progressing, pretreated mismatch repair-deficient cancers of approximately 13 types.

The length of the CDR3 is 18 residues. Generated by immunoSEQ multiplex PCR, the TCRdb table keeps only in-frame clones and is missing some. The table lists approximately 25,000 clones, under 85% of them singletons. The sequences come from peripheral blood, collected 12 weeks after starting pembrolizumab. The chain has TRBV21-1 and TRBJ2-1; TRBD2 reflects the table's D call only, with no check against the DNA. TRBV21-1 is a documented pseudogene. The source of this sequence is an adult with mismatch repair-deficient cancer. The CDR3 bases are TGTGCCAGCAGCTACCCGGGTAGCGGGACGAGCTCCTACAATGAGCAGTTCTTC. It yields the protein CASSYPGSGTSSYNEQFF.